The 8 T cell receptor beta chains below all came from one sample that was sequenced in a study of Ad26.COV2.S vaccination and SARS-CoV-2 variants. Only in-frame clones appear in the TCRdb table, and some are missing; sequencing was by immunoSEQ multiplex PCR. The sample contains 300,000 to 400,000 clones, about 90% of which appear only once. The sample was peripheral blood, taken after recovery from COVID-19. Every receptor here comes from a human donor who had recovered from COVID-19.

Details on this clone: The same CDR3 also results from other DNA sequences found in this sample. This rearrangement joins TRBV12-3 or TRBV12-4 to TRBJ2-7, with D hard to call. V dropped 5 bases and J dropped 0 bases, with 2 bases sitting between them. The CDR3 length is 11 residues. CDR3 sequence: CASSASYEQYF. Written as DNA, the CDR3 is TGTGCCAGCAGTGCCTCCTACGAGCAGTACTTC.

This sequence joins TRBV7-6 and TRBJ1-4, with D tentatively TRBD1 (5 bases). The germline CDR1 and CDR2 sequences are SGHVS and FNYEAQ. The CDR3 is made up of 17 amino acids. Trimming took off 2 bases at V and 8 bases at J, with 21 bases between the two ends. As DNA, the CDR3 is TGTGCCAGCAGCTTATCCCCTCCAGAGAGGGGCGACGAAAAACTGTTTTTT. The encoded protein is CASSLSPPERGDEKLFF.

The chain links TRBV7-8 to TRBJ1-1, with unresolved D. V was cut by 5 bases and J by 5 bases, with 18 bases left in between. The CDR3 extends over 15 amino acids. Per the germline V gene, CDR1 is SGHVS and CDR2 is FQNEAQ. CDR3 region: CASSMTEPPRTEAFF. In DNA, the CDR3 is TGTGCCAGCAGCATGACTGAACCACCGAGAACTGAAGCTTTCTTT. The full variable domain, completed using reference TRBV7-8 and TRBJ1-1, is GAGVSQSPRYKVAKRGQDVALRCDPISGHVSLFWYQQALGQGPEFLTYFQNEAQLDKSGLPSDRFFAERPEGSVSTLKIQRTQQEDSAVYLCASSMTEPPRTEAFFGQGTRLTVV.

The chain employs TRBV7-9 and TRBJ1-4, with no clear D. The CDR3 is 16 amino acids. Trimming took off 5 bases at V and 3 bases at J, with 16 bases between the two ends. CDR1 is SEHNR and CDR2 is FQNEAQ in the germline V gene (reference sequence). The CDR3 DNA reads TGTGCCAGCAGCCAAGGGTCCCTGGCGGCTAATGAAAAACTGTTTTTT. Encoded protein: CASSQGSLAANEKLFF.

The V call is TRBV11-2, the J call TRBJ1-3, with D hard to call. This CDR3 contains 13 residues. Trimming pared 1 base from V and 7 bases from J, leaving 8 bases between. CDR1 and CDR2 from the germline V gene are SGHAT and FQNNGV. CDR3 in amino acids: CASSLVGGNTIYF. In nucleotides, the CDR3 is TGTGCCAGCAGCTTAGTAGGTGGGAACACCATATATTTT.

The chain combines TRBV18 with TRBJ2-1; D not resolved. Germline V gene sequence: CDR1 KGHSH, CDR2 LQKENI. The V gene lost 2 bases and the J gene lost 8 bases, with 4 bases spanning the gap. The CDR3 is 11 residues long. CDR3 loop: CASSPTDEQFF. CDR3 nucleotides: TGTGCCAGCTCACCAACGGATGAGCAGTTCTTC.

This chain joins TRBV5-1 and TRBJ2-1; either TRBD1 or TRBD2 may fit D (5 bases each). The germline V and J ends were trimmed by 0 bases and 2 bases, with 12 bases remaining between them. Per germline, CDR1 SGHRS and CDR2 YFSETQ. This CDR3 comprises 16 residues. CDR3 region: CASSLEGTNAYNEQFF. CDR3 sequence (DNA): TGCGCCAGCAGCTTGGAAGGGACCAATGCCTACAATGAGCAGTTCTTC.

This chain connects TRBV13 to TRBJ2-4; TRBD1 matches at 12 bases. The CDR3 is 21 amino acids. V dropped 5 bases and J dropped 1; count of bases not matched to a gene: 18. The germline CDR1 and CDR2 sequences are PRHDT and FYEKMQ (reference sequence). CDR3 DNA: TGTGCCAGCAGCCCCCCCTTGCGGGACAGGGGGCCAATCAAGGCCAAAAACATTCAGTACTTC. It is translated as CASSPPLRDRGPIKAKNIQYF.